This TCR beta chain was captured in a study of T cells in Graves' hyperthyroidism and ophthalmopathy. On the study more broadly: The authors collected peripheral blood at initial diagnosis, before any treatment.

In this sample, this clonotype turned up once. The antigen remains undetermined. Study outcomes and limitations: The blood repertoire included most of the expanded thyroid clonotypes above 0.001.

The length of the CDR3 is 14 residues. V was pared by 4 bases and J by 1 base, with 10 bases between. Germline V gene sequence: CDR1 ENHRY, CDR2 SYGVKD. TCR beta CDR3 regions were amplified from RNA transcripts. First-round RT-PCR targeting the TCR CDR3 was performed with the HTBI primer set. TCRdb independently ran MiXCR on the multiplex PCR reads; one entry per CDR3 protein. The table lists some 490,000 distinct CDR3 sequences, 15% to 20% of them singletons. The gene calls are TRBV10-3 and TRBJ1-1; D remains ambiguous. This clonotype was obtained from a woman aged 25 to 39 with Graves' ophthalmopathy. The sequencing input was blood. This chain's CDR3 is CAISVRPPNTEAFF. Written as DNA, the CDR3 is TGTGCCATCAGTGTCCGACCACCGAACACTGAAGCTTTCTTT.